The 30 T cell receptor beta chains reported below all come from one sample, sequenced in a study of control samples from healthy donors and cancer patients (dated by TCRdb to 2020 to 2021). The library was produced with the immunoSEQ multiplex PCR assay. TCRdb took this table from immuneACCESS and kept in-frame rearrangements with V and J called. Such tables lack part of the clones; where checked against another copy, unresolved V genes explain under half of the gap, and the rest is unexplained. For this sample there are over 100,000 clones; 75% to 95% appear just once. Of the sample, about 4.2% is held by the ten largest clones. The sequenced sample was blood. The receptors shown here come from a human donor in good health. The donor label of this sample is uncertain.

The CDR3 spells CASSLGRPGGYEQYF. The CDR3 nucleotides read TGTGCCAGCAGCTTAGGGCGGCCCGGAGGCTACGAGCAGTACTTC. The chain has TRBV7-2 and TRBJ2-7; a weak D match, TRBD2 (5 bases). The V and J ends lost 1 base and 3 bases respectively, with 13 bases between them. The CDR3 has 15 residues. CDR1 is SGHTA, CDR2 FQGNSA, per germline.

CDR3 nucleotide sequence: TGTGCCAGCAGTTACGAATGGAAGACAGTGAACACTGAAGCTTTCTTT. Its protein product is CASSYEWKTVNTEAFF. The chain recombines TRBV6-2 or TRBV6-3 with TRBJ1-1; a possible D gene is TRBD1 (5 bases). This CDR3 has 16 residues. In germline, CDR1 is MNHEY, CDR2 SVGEGT. V shed 2 bases and J shed 0 bases, with 13 bases lying between them.

This clone was found once. The chain joins TRBV27 to TRBJ2-2; D unclear. The CDR3 is 12 residues long. The ends were cut back, 3 bases at V and 3 bases at J, with 2 bases in the middle. CDR1 and CDR2 from the germline V gene are MNHEY and SMNVEV (reference sequence). The CDR3 region has the DNA TGTGCCAGCAGTTTCTACACCGGGGAGCTGTTTTTT. Residues: CASSFYTGELFF.

The rearrangement links TRBV24-1 to TRBJ1-1; D gene ambiguous. The CDR3 sequence is 12 residues long. CDR1 KGHDR and CDR2 SFDVKD come from the germline V gene. Trimming took off 1 base at V and 7 bases at J, with 6 bases between the two ends. CDR3 coding DNA: TGTGCCACCAGTGATTTTGGAGGTGAAGCTTTCTTT. Translating it yields CATSDFGGEAFF.

In its sample, this clone ranks as medium-sized. This chain connects TRBV6-6 to TRBJ2-1; D is undetermined. Deletions cut 0 bases from V and 4 bases from J, with 7 bases between. Looked up from germline, CDR1 is MNHNY and CDR2 is SVGAGI (reference sequence). The CDR3 is made up of 14 amino acids. The DNA for the CDR3 is TGTGCCAGCAGTTACTCGCAGAGTTACAATGAGCAGTTCTTC. This encodes CASSYSQSYNEQFF.

The chain joins TRBV28 to TRBJ2-3; TRBD1 is a possible D gene (6 bases). V gave up 6 bases and J gave up 1 base, with 17 bases separating them. This CDR3 contains 16 residues. Germline CDR1 and CDR2: MDHEN and SYDVKM. The chain's CDR3 is CASSEKRGIRTDTQYF. The CDR3 nucleotides read TGTGCCAGCAGCGAGAAAAGGGGGATACGCACAGATACGCAGTATTTT.

The chain carries TRBV4-2 and TRBJ2-4; D is undetermined. This CDR3 comprises 15 residues. Trimming removed 0 bases from V and 0 bases from J, with 6 bases in between. Per the germline V gene, CDR1 is LGHNA and CDR2 is YNFKEQ. The CDR3 sequence: CASSQESLAKNIQYF. Written as DNA, the CDR3 is TGTGCCAGCAGCCAAGAGTCTTTAGCCAAAAACATTCAGTACTTC.

The genes are TRBV27 and TRBJ2-1; unclear D gene. The germline gives CDR1 MNHEY, CDR2 SMNVEV (reference sequence). This CDR3 contains 16 residues. V was pared by 6 bases and J by 1 base, with 16 bases between. CDR3 nucleotides: TGTGCCAGCAGGGCCCCACGGCAGGCGTCCTACAATGAGCAGTTCTTC. This encodes CASRAPRQASYNEQFF.

The gene calls are TRBV7-8 and TRBJ1-2; 10 nucleotides line up with TRBD1. Germline assignment: CDR1 SGHVS and CDR2 FQNEAQ. This CDR3 has 14 residues. The V segment lost 5 bases and the J segment 2 bases; nucleotides outside the gene matches: 2. The DNA for the CDR3 is TGTGCCAGCAGCAAGGGACAGGGGAACTATGGCTACACCTTC. Encoded protein: CASSKGQGNYGYTF.

V and J are TRBV6-5 and TRBJ2-7; 7 bases are shared with TRBD2. The CDR3 has 14 residues. The trim removed 7 bases at V and 6 bases at J, leaving 12 bases unmatched. The V gene's germline CDR1 is MNHEY and CDR2 SVGAGI. As DNA, the CDR3 is TGTGCCAGCATGGGAGGGGCAGCCCTGGTCGAGCAGTACTTC. Its translation: CASMGGAALVEQYF.

The V and J genes are TRBV6-5 and TRBJ2-7; 8 bases match TRBD2. V dropped 4 bases and J dropped 2; count of bases not matched to a gene: 10. This CDR3 contains 16 residues. Germline CDR1 MNHEY, CDR2 SVGAGI. The CDR3 loop reads CASSSPGVAGTYEQYF. DNA of the CDR3: TGTGCCAGCAGTTCCCCCGGGGTAGCGGGGACCTACGAGCAGTACTTC.

This chain uses TRBV24-1 with TRBJ2-5; D might be TRBD1 or TRBD2, each matching 5 bases. This CDR3 is built from 16 residues. V lost 5 bases and J lost 0, with 15 bases in between. Looked up from germline, CDR1 is KGHDR and CDR2 is SFDVKD. This CDR3 reads CATSAVGDLDQETQYF. CDR3 bases: TGTGCCACCAGTGCAGTAGGGGACCTAGACCAAGAGACCCAGTACTTC.

DNA for the CDR3: TGTGCCAGTAGTCCTTCAGGGAGAAGGGGCTACACCTTC. Its translation is CASSPSGRRGYTF. This chain joins TRBV19 and TRBJ1-2; the D gene is possibly TRBD1 (5 bases). CDR3 length equals 13 residues. V lost 5 bases and J lost 8, with 15 bases in between. Germline CDR1 LNHDA, CDR2 SQIVND (reference sequence).

V gene TRBV28 combines with J gene TRBJ2-3; D is unclear. This CDR3 has 13 residues. Trimming stripped 6 bases from V and 2 bases from J, with 9 bases between. Germline values: CDR1 MDHEN, CDR2 SYDVKM. Written as DNA, the CDR3 is TGTGCCAGCAGGGTCGAACTCACAGATACGCAGTATTTT. Its protein is CASRVELTDTQYF.

This clone was detected only once. This sequence joins TRBV6-5 and TRBJ1-4, with TRBD1 matching over 8 bases. V gave up 7 bases and J gave up 3 bases; unmatched junction bases: 4. Germline values: CDR1 MNHEY, CDR2 SVGAGI. This CDR3 region has 14 residues. CDR3 nucleotides: TGTGCCAGCAATACAGGGGGAGCTAATGAAAAACTGTTTTTT. Protein: CASNTGGANEKLFF.

The chain couples TRBV10-2 to TRBJ1-5; 7 bases are shared with TRBD1. In germline, CDR1 is WSHSY, CDR2 SAAADI. CDR3 size: 14 residues. Unmatched junction bases numbered 5, after V lost 6 bases and J lost 3 bases. CDR3 nucleotide sequence: TGCGCCAGCAGGAGACAGGGCTACAATCAGCCCCAGCATTTT. This encodes CASRRQGYNQPQHF.

This rearrangement joins TRBV19 to TRBJ1-1, with 7 bases lining up with TRBD1. Germline V CDR1 and CDR2: LNHDA, SQIVND (reference sequence). The J segment lost 0 bases and the V segment lost 6 bases, leaving 10 bases of the junction unmatched. This CDR3 comprises 16 residues. The CDR3 sequence: CASSRQGTVLNTEAFF. The CDR3 DNA follows: TGTGCCAGTAGCCGTCAGGGGACAGTCCTGAACACTGAAGCTTTCTTT.

The genes are TRBV6-2 or TRBV6-3 and TRBJ2-5; 16 positions agree with TRBD2. Unmatched junction bases numbered 4, after V lost 5 bases and J lost 4 bases. Germline V lookup: CDR1 MNHEY, CDR2 SVGEGT. The CDR3 is 16 residues long. The CDR3 bases are TGTGCCAGCAGTCCCGGGACTAGCGGGGGGGTAGAGACCCAGTACTTC. Protein product: CASSPGTSGGVETQYF.

This clone was counted once. The chain has TRBV6-5 and TRBJ2-7, with D hard to call. Trimming stripped 6 bases from V and 2 bases from J, with 14 bases between. The CDR3 runs to 14 residues. Per the germline V gene, CDR1 is MNHEY and CDR2 is SVGAGI. The CDR3 coding sequence is TGTGCCAGCAGACGCCTACAGATTCCCTACGAGCAGTACGTC. This translates into CASRRLQIPYEQYV.

Written as DNA, the CDR3 is TGCGCCAGCAGCTTAGGCAGCGGGTCGGGCAATGAGCAGTTCTTC. Its translation is CASSLGSGSGNEQFF. This chain joins TRBV5-1 and TRBJ2-1; tentatively, D is TRBD2 (6 bases). Germline CDR1 and CDR2: SGHRS and YFSETQ. The ends were cut back, 2 bases at V and 6 bases at J, with 15 bases in the middle. The CDR3 length is 15 residues.

V gene TRBV24-1 combines with J gene TRBJ2-3, with 8 bases identical to TRBD1. Germline values: CDR1 KGHDR, CDR2 SFDVKD. V shed 4 bases and J 0 bases; nucleotides not matched to a gene: 5. The CDR3 covers 16 residues. As DNA, the CDR3 is TGTGCCACCAGTGACAAAGGGGACAGGAGCACAGATACGCAGTATTTT. It yields the protein CATSDKGDRSTDTQYF.

V and J are TRBV29-1 and TRBJ1-2; a possible D gene is TRBD1 (5 bases). Trimming cost V 7 bases and J 4 bases, with 19 bases left between them. Germline V lookup: CDR1 SQVTM, CDR2 ANQGSEA. The CDR3 has 14 residues. CDR3 coding DNA: TGCAGCGCCGTGACTGAAGACAGCAGCTATGGCTACACCTTC. This sequence encodes CSAVTEDSSYGYTF.

The chain has TRBV19 and TRBJ2-1; the match to TRBD2 covers 8 bases. With 2 bases clipped from V and 9 bases from J, the junction kept 9 bases outside the gene matches. CDR3 size: 15 residues. Germline V CDR1 and CDR2: LNHDA, SQIVND (reference sequence). The CDR3 region has the DNA TGTGCCAGTAGTATATCACCGGGGGGGCAGGTTGAGCAGTTCTTC. This encodes CASSISPGGQVEQFF.

In this sample, this clone turned up a few times. The chain recombines TRBV29-1 with TRBJ2-2; perhaps TRBD1 as D (6 bases). Per germline, CDR1 SQVTM and CDR2 ANQGSEA. The length of the CDR3 is 16 residues. The ends were cut back, 2 bases at V and 3 bases at J, with 16 bases in the middle. The CDR3: CSVENTRGVDTGELFF. CDR3 sequence (DNA): TGCAGCGTTGAAAATACCAGGGGCGTAGACACCGGGGAGCTGTTTTTT.

The V call is TRBV7-9, the J call TRBJ2-5; weak D call: TRBD2 (5 bases). The V gene lost 5 bases and the J gene lost 2 bases, with 9 bases spanning the gap. The CDR3 extends over 13 amino acids. CDR1 is SEHNR and CDR2 is FQNEAQ in the germline V gene (reference sequence). CDR3 residues: CASSPPGQETQYF. The CDR3, as DNA: TGTGCCAGCAGCCCCCCGGGACAAGAGACCCAGTACTTC.

V usage is TRBV7-8 and J usage is TRBJ2-5, with a possible D match to TRBD1 (6 bases). Germline V CDR1 and CDR2: SGHVS, FQNEAQ. V shed 10 bases and J shed 4 bases, with 19 bases lying between them. The CDR3 is 14 amino acids. CDR3 in DNA: TGTGCCACTCAAGCAGTGACAGGTGGAGAGACCCAGTACTTC. Its protein product is CATQAVTGGETQYF.

The V gene is TRBV2, the J gene TRBJ2-7, with 7 bases aligning to TRBD1. J gave up 3 bases and V 9 bases, and 11 bases lay outside the gene matches. The CDR3 length is 14 residues. Germline values: CDR1 SNHLY, CDR2 FYNNEI. Here the CDR3 DNA reads TGTGCCAGTCAAAGTAACAGGGGTAACTACGAGCAGTACTTC. As protein: CASQSNRGNYEQYF.

The chain recombines TRBV7-7 with TRBJ2-7; 7 bases line up with TRBD1. Trimming cost V 5 bases and J 6 bases; bases outside gene matches: 16. Germline-derived CDR1 and CDR2 are SSHAT and FNYEAQ (reference sequence). The CDR3 spans 16 residues. Here the CDR3 DNA reads TGTGCCAGCAGCCATTGGGTCAGGGGGTTAGGTGTCGAGCAGTACGTC. Translated: CASSHWVRGLGVEQYV.

This chain connects TRBV14 to TRBJ2-7, with TRBD2 as a possible D gene (5 bases). Germline values: CDR1 SGHDN, CDR2 FVKESK. The CDR3 has 15 amino acids. The ends were cut back, 1 base at V and 3 bases at J, with 13 bases in the middle. The CDR3 here is CASSQGEYSDYEQYF. Here the CDR3 DNA reads TGTGCCAGCAGCCAAGGGGAGTACAGCGACTACGAGCAGTACTTC.

The chain uses TRBV28 and TRBJ1-3, with D possibly matching TRBD1 (5 bases). CDR1 is MDHEN and CDR2 is SYDVKM in the germline V gene. V was clipped by 5 bases and J by 3 bases, with 8 bases between them. The CDR3 contains 13 residues. The CDR3 spells CASSTGGGNTIYF. DNA for the CDR3: TGTGCCAGCAGTACAGGAGGTGGAAACACCATATATTTT.